This T cell receptor beta chain derives from a study of a mutant IDH1 vaccine in newly diagnosed glioma. Data came from immunoSEQ multiplex PCR; TCRdb stores just in-frame clones and leaves some out. This table holds 40,000 to 55,000 clones, about 79% found once. As for this clone: Its specificity is unknown.

This sample's time point: week 35, safety follow-up. All doses held 300 ug of mutant IDH1 20-mer peptide, with topical imiquimod. Eight vaccinations were given in weeks 1, 3, 5, 7, 11, 15, 19 and 23. Germline V gives CDR1 MGHDK, CDR2 SYGVNS. Germline trimming cut 5 bases from V and 6 bases from J; bases unmatched to any gene: 5. CDR3 length equals 14 residues. This TCR derives from a man aged 40-49 years with glioma. The chain recombines TRBV25-1 with TRBJ1-4, with 8 bases matching TRBD1. The material sequenced was PBMCs, taken from a glioma patient whose treatment included an IDH1 peptide vaccine. The CDR3 region has the DNA TGTGCCAGCAGTCGACCAGGGGGCGATGAAAAACTGTTTTTT. Its protein product is CASSRPGGDEKLFF.